This note documents a single TCR beta chain sequence. It has no known antigen specificity. Base qualities are not at hand, and no much larger clone is one base apart. Each collaborating institution followed its own protocols to collect whole blood in K2EDTA tubes. Collaborator samples were shipped for TCRbeta analysis as frozen whole blood, isolated PBMCs, or DNA extracted from either sample type. V is pruned by 0 bases and J by 5 bases, leaving 0 bases of the junction without a gene match. The germline V gene supplies CDR1 LGHNA and CDR2 YSLEER. The CDR3 goes from the cysteine to the phenylalanine over 13 residues. Only the CDR3 portion is preserved as DNA: 39 bases, with reading frame beginning at the first base. TCRbeta CDR3 regions were amplified from genomic DNA using the immunoSEQ Assay, a bias-controlled multiplex PCR. Concerning the study's data processing: Nucleated cell counts per sample were estimated from amplification of reference gene primers within the assay. To quantify the absolute abundance of each unique TCRbeta CDR3 rearrangement, sequence reads were collapsed and filtered. For each sample, productive Simpson clonality was calculated as the square root of Simpson's diversity index across productive rearrangements. TCRdb retrieved this table from immuneACCESS and kept in-frame rearrangements only. Not all clones are present; in checked studies, unresolved V genes account for under half, and no reason is known for the remainder. The D gene and trimming were derived from the DNA, and the V and J assignments and clone size from that table. This sample lists 150,000 to 200,000 clones; around nine tenths were detected once. The ten largest clones take up roughly 3.9% of the sample.

The data belong to a study of blood T cell repertoires in COVID-19 (dated by TCRdb to about 2020). Some background on the complete study: Samples from collaborators originated in the United States, Italy and Spain and spanned both the acute and convalescent phases of COVID-19. The prospective study material was composed of cDNA or gDNA derived from T cells, B-cell-depleted T cells, or PBMCs. The dataset comprised deeply sampled blood TCRbeta repertoires from subjects exposed to, actively infected with, or recovered from COVID-19. The repertoires were made available in a free public database intended to serve as a resource for research on the immune response to SARS-CoV-2. The samples were drawn from the first 160 participants of the ongoing ImmuneRACE study and from about 1,200 subjects provided by 6 global collaborators. Sample metadata almost always included a de-identified subject ID, COVID-19 status, age in years and sex. Where available, HLA class I and class II types were taken from metadata supplied by the sample provider and were not determined by assay-based typing.

What the authors observed across the whole study: How much clinical and demographic metadata was included differed by source and by participant, and the metadata was provided uncurated.

What was sequenced was peripheral blood. This sequence was found in a man between 18 and 35 years old with active or convalescent COVID-19. The chain is encoded by TRBV4-3 joined to TRBJ2-7; a stretch of 8 junction bases matches TRBD2. The CDR3 protein is CASSQDSGDEQYF. The sequenced DNA: TGCGCCAGCAGCCAAGATAGCGGGGACGAGCAGTACTTC.